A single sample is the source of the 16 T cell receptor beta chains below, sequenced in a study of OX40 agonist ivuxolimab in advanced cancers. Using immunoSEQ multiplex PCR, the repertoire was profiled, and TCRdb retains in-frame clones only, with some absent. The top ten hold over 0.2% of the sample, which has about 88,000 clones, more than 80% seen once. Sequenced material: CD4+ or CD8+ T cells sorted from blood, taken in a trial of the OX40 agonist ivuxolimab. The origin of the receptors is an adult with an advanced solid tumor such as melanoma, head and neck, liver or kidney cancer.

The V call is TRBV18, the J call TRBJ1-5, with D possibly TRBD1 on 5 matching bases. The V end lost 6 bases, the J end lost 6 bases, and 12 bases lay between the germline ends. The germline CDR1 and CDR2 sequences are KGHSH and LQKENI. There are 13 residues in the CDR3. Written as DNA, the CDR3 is TGTGCCAGCTCCCGGGGACCGAGTCAGCCCCAGCATTTT. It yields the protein CASSRGPSQPQHF.

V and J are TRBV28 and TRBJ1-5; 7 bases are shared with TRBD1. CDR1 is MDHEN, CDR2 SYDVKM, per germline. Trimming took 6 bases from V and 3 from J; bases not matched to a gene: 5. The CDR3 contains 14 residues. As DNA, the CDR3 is TGTGCCAGCAGAAGTGGGACAGACAATCAGCCCCAGCATTTT. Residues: CASRSGTDNQPQHF.

CDR3 in amino acids: CASSPYPQGTVYNEQFF. As DNA, the CDR3 is TGTGCCAGCTCACCTTACCCCCAAGGGACAGTCTACAATGAGCAGTTCTTC. The chain carries TRBV18 and TRBJ2-1; TRBD1 matches 7 bases. Trimming at V came to 3 bases and at J to 3 bases, leaving 11 bases not matched to a gene. Germline V lookup: CDR1 KGHSH, CDR2 LQKENI. The CDR3 loop spans 17 amino acids. The variable domain in full, completed from reference TRBV18 and TRBJ2-1, reads NAGVMQNPRHLVRRRGQEARLRCSPMKGHSHVYWYRQLPEEGLKFMVYLQKENIIDESGMPKERFSAEFPKEGPSILRIQQVVRGDSAAYFCASSPYPQGTVYNEQFFGPGTRLTVL.

The CDR3: CASSLALATIDTQYF. The CDR3 DNA sequence: TGTGCCAGCAGCTTAGCACTAGCGACTATAGATACGCAGTATTTT. The chain recombines TRBV7-2 with TRBJ2-3, with TRBD2 matching 7 bases. Per the germline V gene, CDR1 is SGHTA and CDR2 is FQGNSA. CDR3 length: 15 residues. V dropped 0 bases and J dropped 5; count of bases not matched to a gene: 5.

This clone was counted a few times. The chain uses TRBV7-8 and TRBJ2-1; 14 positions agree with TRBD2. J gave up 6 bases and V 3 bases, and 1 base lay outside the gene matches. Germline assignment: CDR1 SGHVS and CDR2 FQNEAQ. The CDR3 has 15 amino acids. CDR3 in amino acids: CASSLTSGRGNEQFF. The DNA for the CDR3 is TGTGCCAGCAGCTTGACTAGCGGGAGGGGCAATGAGCAGTTCTTC.

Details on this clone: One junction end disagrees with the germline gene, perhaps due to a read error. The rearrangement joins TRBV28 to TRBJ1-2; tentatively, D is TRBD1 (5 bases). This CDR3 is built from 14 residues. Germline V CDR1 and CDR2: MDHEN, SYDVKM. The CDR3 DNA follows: TGTGCCTGGAACAGTGGGCAGGGCCCCTATGACTACACCTTC. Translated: CAWNSGQGPYDYTF.

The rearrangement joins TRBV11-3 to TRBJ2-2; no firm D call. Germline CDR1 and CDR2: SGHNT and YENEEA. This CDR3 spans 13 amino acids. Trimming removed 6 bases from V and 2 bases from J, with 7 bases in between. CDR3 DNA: TGTGCCAGCAGGCGGATCAACACCGGGGAGCTGTTTTTT. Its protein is CASRRINTGELFF.

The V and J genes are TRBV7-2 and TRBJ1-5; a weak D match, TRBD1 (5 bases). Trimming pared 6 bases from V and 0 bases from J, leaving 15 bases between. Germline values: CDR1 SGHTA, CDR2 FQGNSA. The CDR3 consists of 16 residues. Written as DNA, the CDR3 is TGTGCCAGCAGTCCCCGGGGCGAATATAGCAATCAGCCCCAGCATTTT. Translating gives CASSPRGEYSNQPQHF.

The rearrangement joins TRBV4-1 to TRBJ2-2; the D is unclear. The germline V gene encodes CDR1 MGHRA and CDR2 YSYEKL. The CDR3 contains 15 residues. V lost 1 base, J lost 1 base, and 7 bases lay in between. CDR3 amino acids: CASSQGSLNTGELFF. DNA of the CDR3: TGCGCCAGCAGCCAAGGAAGCCTGAACACCGGGGAGCTGTTTTTT.

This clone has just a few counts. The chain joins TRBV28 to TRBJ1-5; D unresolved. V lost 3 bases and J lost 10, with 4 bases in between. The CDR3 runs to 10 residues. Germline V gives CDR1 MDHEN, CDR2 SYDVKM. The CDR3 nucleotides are TGTGCCAGCAGTTTCAATCCCCAGCATTTT. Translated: CASSFNPQHF.

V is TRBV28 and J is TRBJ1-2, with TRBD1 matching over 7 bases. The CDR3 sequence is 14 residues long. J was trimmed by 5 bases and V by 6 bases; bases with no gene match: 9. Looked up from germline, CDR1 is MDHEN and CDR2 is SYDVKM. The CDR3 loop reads CASRQGGYAYGYTF. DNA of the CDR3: TGTGCCAGCAGACAAGGGGGCTATGCTTATGGCTACACCTTC.

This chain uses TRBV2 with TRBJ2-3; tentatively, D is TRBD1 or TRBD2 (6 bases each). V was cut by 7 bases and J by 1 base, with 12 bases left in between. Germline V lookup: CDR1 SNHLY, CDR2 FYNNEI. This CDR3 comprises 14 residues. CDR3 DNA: TGTGCCAGCAATCCGGGGGCCGGCACAGATACGCAGTATTTT. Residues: CASNPGAGTDTQYF.

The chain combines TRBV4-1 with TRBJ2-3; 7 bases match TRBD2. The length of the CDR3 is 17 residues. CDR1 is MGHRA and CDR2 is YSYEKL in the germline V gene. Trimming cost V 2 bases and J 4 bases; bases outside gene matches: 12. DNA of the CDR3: TGCGCCAGCAGCCAACCCCCTTCGGGAGGCGGCGCAGATACGCAGTATTTT. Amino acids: CASSQPPSGGGADTQYF.

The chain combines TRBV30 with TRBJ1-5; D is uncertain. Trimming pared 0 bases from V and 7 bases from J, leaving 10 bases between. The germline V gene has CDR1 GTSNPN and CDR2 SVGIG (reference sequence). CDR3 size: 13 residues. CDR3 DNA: TGTGCCTGGAGTGTAAATGTGGGCCAGCCCCAGCATTTT. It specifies CAWSVNVGQPQHF.

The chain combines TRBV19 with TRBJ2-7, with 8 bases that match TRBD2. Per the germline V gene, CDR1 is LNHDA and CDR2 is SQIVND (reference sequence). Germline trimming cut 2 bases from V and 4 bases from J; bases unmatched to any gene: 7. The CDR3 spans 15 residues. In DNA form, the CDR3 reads TGTGCCAGTAGTATACGGGGAGCGGGAGCTTACGAGCAGTACTTC. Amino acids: CASSIRGAGAYEQYF.

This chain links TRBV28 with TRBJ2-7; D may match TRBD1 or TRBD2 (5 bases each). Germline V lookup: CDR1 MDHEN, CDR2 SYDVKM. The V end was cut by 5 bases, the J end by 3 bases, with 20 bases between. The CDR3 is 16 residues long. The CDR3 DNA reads TGTGCCAGCAGTCCCCCGGGACCGCCAACCCTCTACGAGCAGTACGTC. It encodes CASSPPGPPTLYEQYV.